These T cell receptor beta chains were read from a single sample in a study of blood T cells in healthy people across ages. TCRdb called the 5' RACE reads again in MiXCR, with one record for every CDR3 protein. Of about 760,000 distinct CDR3 sequences listed, just under 25% were seen once; the top ten hold roughly a tenth. These data also formed part of another study, on T cells of mothers and their children.

The sequencing sample was made of blood. The receptor source for this set is a boy between 10 and 17 years old in good health. Each CDR3 is given with its conserved first and last residue. Each record gives: V gene, D gene, J gene, clone size, CDR3 protein, CDR3 DNA. A D gene is named only where the DNA matches it firmly. Clone size appears in some rows only: once, few, many, or a class for an expanded clone.

TRBV4-2	TRBD1	TRBJ1-1	NA	CASSPDRAEAFF	TGTGCTAGCAGCCCTGACAGGGCTGAAGCTTTCTTT
TRBV7-3	NA	TRBJ2-1	NA	CASSLTRAYNEQFF	TGTGCCAGCAGCCTGACTAGGGCTTACAATGAGCAGTTCTTC
TRBV4-1	TRBD1	TRBJ2-2	NA	CASSQEVGTGGTGELFF	TGCGCCAGCAGCCAAGAGGTCGGGACAGGGGGGACCGGGGAGCTGTTTTTT
TRBV2	NA	TRBJ2-5	few	CASSEGSAILNQETQYF	TGTGCCAGCAGTGAAGGTTCGGCGATTTTAAATCAAGAGACCCAGTACTTC
TRBV13	NA	TRBJ1-2	NA	CASSFSSGGGGYTF	TGTGCCAGCAGCTTTAGTTCGGGGGGCGGCGGCTACACCTTC
TRBV5-1	NA	TRBJ2-3	NA	CASNFGDSTDTQYF	TGCGCCAGCAACTTTGGGGATAGCACAGATACGCAGTATTTT
TRBV3-1	TRBD1	TRBJ2-5	few	CASSQEDRAETQYF	TGTGCCAGCAGCCAAGAGGACAGGGCCGAGACCCAGTACTTC
TRBV20-1	NA	TRBJ1-1	few	CSSTWGTEAFF	TGCAGTTCGACCTGGGGCACTGAAGCTTTCTTT
TRBV24-1	NA	TRBJ2-3	few	CATSVSGGGTDTQYF	TGTGCCACCAGTGTAAGTGGGGGAGGCACAGATACGCAGTATTTT
TRBV10-3	NA	TRBJ2-1	few	CAIRPDQDNEQFF	TGTGCCATCAGGCCGGACCAGGACAATGAGCAGTTCTTC
TRBV29-1	NA	TRBJ1-2	few	CSVAGWFGSGYTF	TGCAGCGTTGCCGGGTGGTTCGGTAGTGGCTACACCTTC
TRBV7-9	NA	TRBJ2-4	few	CASTNNGLSKNIQYF	TGTGCCAGCACTAACAACGGGCTATCCAAAAACATTCAGTACTTC
TRBV5-6	NA	TRBJ2-7	NA	CASSLSHMSEQYF	TGTGCCAGCAGCTTGTCACATATGTCCGAGCAGTACTTC
TRBV4-1	TRBD2	TRBJ2-7	few	CASSQWVGGGNEQYF	TGCGCCAGCAGCCAATGGGTTGGGGGGGGAAACGAGCAGTACTTC
TRBV19	NA	TRBJ1-6	few	CASSAAIGSPLHF	TGTGCCAGTAGTGCCGCAATAGGTTCACCCCTCCACTTT
TRBV24-1	TRBD1	TRBJ2-5	few	CATGGQGLQETQYF	TGTGCCACCGGAGGACAGGGTCTCCAAGAGACCCAGTACTTC
TRBV7-2	NA	TRBJ2-1	NA	CASSLVGRAYEQFF	TGTGCCAGCAGCTTAGTGGGCAGGGCCTATGAGCAGTTCTTC
TRBV15	TRBD1	TRBJ2-2	NA	CATSTRQGWDGELFF	TGTGCCACCAGCACCAGACAGGGATGGGACGGGGAGCTGTTTTTT
TRBV24-1	NA	TRBJ2-2	NA	CATWGGRTGELSF	TGTGCCACCTGGGGGGGCCGCACCGGGGAGCTGTCTTTT
TRBV28	TRBD2	TRBJ2-1	NA	CASSFFGLAGGLNEQFF	TGTGCCAGCAGTTTCTTCGGACTAGCGGGAGGCCTCAATGAGCAGTTCTTC
TRBV16	NA	TRBJ2-3	NA	CASSFNQPTDTQYF	TGTGCCAGCAGCTTCAACCAGCCCACAGATACGCAGTATTTT
TRBV27	NA	TRBJ1-4	NA	CASSLRGRGVFEKLFF	TGTGCCAGCAGTTTAAGGGGTCGGGGGGTGTTTGAAAAACTGTTTTTT
TRBV7-2	NA	TRBJ1-1	few	CASSLAGRGNTEAFF	TGTGCCAGCAGCTTAGCAGGCAGGGGGAACACTGAAGCTTTCTTT
TRBV2	NA	TRBJ2-2	NA	CASTPMANTGELFF	TGTGCCAGCACTCCGATGGCGAACACCGGGGAGCTGTTTTTT
TRBV5-5	NA	TRBJ2-5	few	CASSAPRETQYF	TGTGCCAGCAGCGCCCCCCGAGAGACCCAGTACTTC
TRBV29-1	NA	TRBJ1-1	few	CSVVPYGAFF	TGCAGCGTTGTCCCGTACGGGGCTTTCTTT
TRBV19	NA	TRBJ2-1	NA	CASGDYNEQFF	TGTGCCAGTGGGGACTACAATGAGCAGTTCTTC
TRBV9	NA	TRBJ2-1	NA	CASSVVLDLVLF	TGTGCCAGCAGCGTAGTCTTGGATTTGGTCCTCTTC
TRBV2	TRBD1	TRBJ2-1	NA	CASSRPGTGGNEQFF	TGTGCCAGCAGTCGACCCGGGACAGGGGGCAATGAGCAGTTCTTC
TRBV9	TRBD1	TRBJ1-2	NA	CASSAGQGGPYGYTF	TGTGCCAGCAGCGCTGGACAGGGGGGCCCTTATGGCTACACCTTC
TRBV3-1	NA	TRBJ1-4	few	CASSPQDEKLFF	TGTGCCAGCAGCCCACAGGACGAAAAACTGTTTTTT
TRBV7-2	TRBD2	TRBJ2-5	few	CASSLDGGRAETQYF	TGTGCCAGCAGCTTAGATGGCGGGAGGGCTGAGACCCAGTACTTC
TRBV12-3/TRBV12-4	NA	TRBJ1-1	NA	CASSLMAMNTEAFF	TGTGCCAGCAGTTTAATGGCCATGAACACTGAAGCTTTCTTT
TRBV29-1	NA	TRBJ2-7	NA	CSVVTGKYEQYF	TGCAGCGTTGTAACGGGAAAGTACGAGCAGTACTTC
TRBV11-1	TRBD2	TRBJ2-1	few	CASSRGLGNFPEQFF	TGTGCCAGCAGCCGGGGACTAGGCAATTTTCCTGAGCAGTTCTTC
TRBV27	TRBD2	TRBJ2-3	few	CASREREGVGDTQYF	TGTGCCAGCAGAGAGCGGGAGGGCGTTGGGGATACGCAGTATTTT
TRBV4-3	NA	TRBJ1-3	few	CASSHVSLGNTIYF	TGCGCCAGCAGCCACGTCAGCCTTGGAAACACCATATATTTT
TRBV29-1	TRBD2	TRBJ2-3	few	CSVDWAGEVVSTDTQYF	TGCAGCGTTGACTGGGCGGGGGAAGTGGTGAGCACAGATACGCAGTATTTT
TRBV12-3/TRBV12-4	NA	TRBJ2-5	NA	CASSSRYSGTQYF	TGTGCCAGCAGTTCCCGCTATTCGGGGACCCAGTACTTC
TRBV29-1	NA	TRBJ2-4	NA	CSVETGFESKNIQYF	TGCAGCGTTGAAACAGGGTTTGAGTCCAAAAACATTCAGTACTTC
TRBV7-8	TRBD1	TRBJ1-3	NA	CASSWDRVEGNTIYF	TGTGCCAGCAGCTGGGACAGGGTGGAGGGAAACACCATATATTTT
TRBV5-1	TRBD2	TRBJ2-5	NA	CASSLGLAGDFQETQYF	TGCGCCAGCAGCCTGGGACTAGCGGGGGACTTCCAAGAGACCCAGTACTTC
TRBV2	TRBD1	TRBJ1-2	few	CASSPPLDRGGGYTF	TGTGCCAGCAGTCCGCCTTTGGACAGGGGCGGCGGCTACACCTTC
TRBV9	TRBD2	TRBJ2-1	few	CASSVGGLAGEFEQFF	TGTGCCAGCAGCGTAGGGGGGCTAGCGGGAGAATTTGAGCAGTTCTTC
TRBV12-3/TRBV12-4	NA	TRBJ1-5	few	CASSLPKGPQHF	TGTGCCAGCAGCCTCCCAAAAGGGCCCCAGCATTTT
TRBV28	TRBD2	TRBJ2-5	NA	CASSKVGGETQYF	TGTGCCAGCAGTAAAGTCGGGGGGGAGACCCAGTACTTC
TRBV3-1	NA	TRBJ2-4	NA	CASSQASSQNIQYF	TGTGCCAGCAGCCAAGCCTCGTCCCAAAACATTCAGTACTTC
TRBV20-1	NA	TRBJ1-2	NA	CSAPGLEGGYTF	TGCAGTGCTCCGGGCCTGGAGGGGGGCTACACCTTC
TRBV5-1	TRBD1	TRBJ2-7	few	CASSLRPDRISYEQYF	TGCGCCAGCAGCTTGAGGCCGGACAGGATAAGTTACGAGCAGTACTTC
TRBV7-9	NA	TRBJ2-1	NA	CASSQAKYNEQFF	TGTGCCAGCAGTCAGGCCAAGTACAATGAGCAGTTCTTC